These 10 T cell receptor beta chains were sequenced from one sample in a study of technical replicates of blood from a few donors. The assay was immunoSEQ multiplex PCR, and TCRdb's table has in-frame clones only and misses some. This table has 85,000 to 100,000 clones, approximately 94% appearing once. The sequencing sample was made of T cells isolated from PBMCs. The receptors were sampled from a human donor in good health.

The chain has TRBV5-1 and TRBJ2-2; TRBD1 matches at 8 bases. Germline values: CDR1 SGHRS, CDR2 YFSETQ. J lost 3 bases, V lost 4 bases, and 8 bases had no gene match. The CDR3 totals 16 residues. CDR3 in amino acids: CASSLRTGMDTGELFF. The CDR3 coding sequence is TGCGCCAGCAGCCTACGGACAGGGATGGACACCGGGGAGCTGTTTTTT.

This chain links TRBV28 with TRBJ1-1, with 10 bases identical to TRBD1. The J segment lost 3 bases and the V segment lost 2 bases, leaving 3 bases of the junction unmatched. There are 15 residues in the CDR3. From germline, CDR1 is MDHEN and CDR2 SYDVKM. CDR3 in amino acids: CASSLPGQGYTEAFF. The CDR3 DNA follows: TGTGCCAGCAGTTTACCGGGACAGGGGTACACTGAAGCTTTCTTT. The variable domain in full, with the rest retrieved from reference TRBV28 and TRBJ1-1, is DVKVTQSSRYLVKRTGEKVFLECVQDMDHENMFWYRQDPGLGLRLIYFSYDVKMKEKGDIPEGYSVSREKKERFSLILESASTNQTSMYLCASSLPGQGYTEAFFGQGTRLTVV.

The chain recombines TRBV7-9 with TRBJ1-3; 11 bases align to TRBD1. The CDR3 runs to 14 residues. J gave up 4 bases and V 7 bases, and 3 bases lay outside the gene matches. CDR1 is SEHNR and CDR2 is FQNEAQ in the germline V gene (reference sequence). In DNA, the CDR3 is TGTGCCAGCACCCGGACAGGGGGCGGAAACACCATATATTTT. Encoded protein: CASTRTGGGNTIYF.

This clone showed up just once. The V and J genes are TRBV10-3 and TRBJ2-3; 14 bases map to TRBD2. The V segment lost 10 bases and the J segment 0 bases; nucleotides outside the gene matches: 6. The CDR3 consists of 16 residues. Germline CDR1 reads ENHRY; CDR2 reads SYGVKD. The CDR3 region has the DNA TGTGCCACCGGGGGACTAGCGGGAGCAAGCACAGATACGCAGTATTTT. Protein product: CATGGLAGASTDTQYF.

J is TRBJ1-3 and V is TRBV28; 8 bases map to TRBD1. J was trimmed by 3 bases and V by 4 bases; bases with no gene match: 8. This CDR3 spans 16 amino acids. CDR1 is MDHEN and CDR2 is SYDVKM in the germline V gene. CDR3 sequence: CASSSHPGGSGNTIYF. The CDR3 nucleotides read TGTGCCAGCAGTTCTCACCCAGGGGGCAGTGGAAACACCATATATTTT.

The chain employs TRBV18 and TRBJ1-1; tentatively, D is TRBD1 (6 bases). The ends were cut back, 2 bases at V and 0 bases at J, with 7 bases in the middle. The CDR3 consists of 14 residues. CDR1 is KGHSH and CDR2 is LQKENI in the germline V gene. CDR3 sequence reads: CASSPRGMNTEAFF. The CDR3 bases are TGTGCCAGCTCACCAAGGGGGATGAACACTGAAGCTTTCTTT. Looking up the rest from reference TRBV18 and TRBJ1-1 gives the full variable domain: NAGVMQNPRHLVRRRGQEARLRCSPMKGHSHVYWYRQLPEEGLKFMVYLQKENIIDESGMPKERFSAEFPKEGPSILRIQQVVRGDSAAYFCASSPRGMNTEAFFGQGTRLTVV.

DNA of the CDR3: TGCACCAGCAGCCCTATCCCGGGACAGAGCTACGAGCAGTACTTC. This translates into CTSSPIPGQSYEQYF. This chain connects TRBV1 to TRBJ2-7; TRBD1 was called by the table and not checked on the DNA. TRBV1 is a pseudogene locus. The CDR3 has 15 residues.

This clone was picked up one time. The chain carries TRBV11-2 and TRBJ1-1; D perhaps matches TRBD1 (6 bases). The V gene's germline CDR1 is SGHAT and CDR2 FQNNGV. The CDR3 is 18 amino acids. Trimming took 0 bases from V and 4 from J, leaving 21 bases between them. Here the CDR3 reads CASSLDGYGGAYRTEAFF. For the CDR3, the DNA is TGTGCCAGCAGCTTAGATGGGTACGGGGGGGCCTATCGCACTGAAGCTTTCTTT. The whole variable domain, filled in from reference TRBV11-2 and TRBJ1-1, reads EAGVAQSPRYKIIEKRQSVAFWCNPISGHATLYWYQQILGQGPKLLIQFQNNGVVDDSQLPKDRFSAERLKGVDSTLKIQPAKLEDSAVYLCASSLDGYGGAYRTEAFFGQGTRLTVV.

This CDR3 reads CASSPTRGRGGPDTQYF. CDR3 DNA sequence: TGTGCCAGCAGCCCCACTAGGGGGCGGGGGGGGCCAGATACGCAGTATTTT. This chain uses TRBV4-2 with TRBJ2-3; 9 bases are a match to TRBD2. Unmatched junction bases numbered 12, after V lost 4 bases and J lost 4 bases. The CDR3 runs 17 residues. Germline loops: CDR1 LGHNA, CDR2 YNFKEQ.

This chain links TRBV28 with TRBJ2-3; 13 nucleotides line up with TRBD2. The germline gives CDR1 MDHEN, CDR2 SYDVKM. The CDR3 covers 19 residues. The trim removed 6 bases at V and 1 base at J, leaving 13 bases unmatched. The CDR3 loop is CASRTGGLAGWLGTDTQYF. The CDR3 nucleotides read TGTGCCAGCAGAACCGGGGGACTAGCGGGATGGTTGGGCACAGATACGCAGTATTTT.